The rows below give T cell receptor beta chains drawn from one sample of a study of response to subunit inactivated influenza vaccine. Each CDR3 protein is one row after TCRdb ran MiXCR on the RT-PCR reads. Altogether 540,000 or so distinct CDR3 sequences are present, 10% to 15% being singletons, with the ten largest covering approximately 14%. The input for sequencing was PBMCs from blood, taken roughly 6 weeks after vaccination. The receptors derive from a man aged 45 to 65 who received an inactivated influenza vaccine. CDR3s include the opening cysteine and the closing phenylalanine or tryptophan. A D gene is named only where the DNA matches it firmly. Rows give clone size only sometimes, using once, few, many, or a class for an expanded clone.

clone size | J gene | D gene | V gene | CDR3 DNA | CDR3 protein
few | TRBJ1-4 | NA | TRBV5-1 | TGCGCCAGCAGCTTCGAGGGCTACCAAAGGAATGAAAAACTGTTTTTT | CASSFEGYQRNEKLFF
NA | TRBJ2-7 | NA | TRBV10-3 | TGTGCCATCAGACCCGGGAGCTCCTACAAGCAGTACTTC | CAIRPGSSYKQYF
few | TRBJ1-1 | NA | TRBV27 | TGTGCCACAAGACCATCCGGGGGCACTGAAGCTTTCTTT | CATRPSGGTEAFF
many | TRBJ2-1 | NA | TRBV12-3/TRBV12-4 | TGTGCCAGCAGTCGACCGGACTGGATGAATTACAATGAGCAGTTCTTC | CASSRPDWMNYNEQFF
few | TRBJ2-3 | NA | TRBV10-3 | TGTGCCATCAGACCGGCAGGACTTACAGATACGCAGTATTTT | CAIRPAGLTDTQYF
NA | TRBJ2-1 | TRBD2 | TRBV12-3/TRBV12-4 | TGTGCCAGCAGTTTCTTTAGCGGGGGGGCCCTCAATGAGCAGTTCTTC | CASSFFSGGALNEQFF
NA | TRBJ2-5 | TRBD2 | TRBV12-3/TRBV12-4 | TGTGCCAGCAGTCTAGCGGGGGGGCCGAAGGGAGAGACCCAGTACTTC | CASSLAGGPKGETQYF
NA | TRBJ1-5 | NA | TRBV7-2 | TGTGCCAGCAGCGGGGGGGGAGTAGGCAATCAGCCCCAGCATTTT | CASSGGGVGNQPQHF
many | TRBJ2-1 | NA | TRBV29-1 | TGCAGCGTTGGAAGAGGGATCTCCTACAATGAGCAGTTCTTC | CSVGRGISYNEQFF
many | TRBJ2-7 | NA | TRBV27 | TGTGCCAGCAGTTTATCGCTCGGGAGCAACGAGCAGTACTTC | CASSLSLGSNEQYF
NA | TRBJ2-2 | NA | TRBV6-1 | TGTGCCAGCAGTGAAGATACCGGGGCCGGGGAGCTGTTTTTT | CASSEDTGAGELFF
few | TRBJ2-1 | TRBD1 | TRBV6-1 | TGTGCCAGCAGTACCGGACAGGGAAGAGGCAATGAGCAGTTCTTC | CASSTGQGRGNEQFF
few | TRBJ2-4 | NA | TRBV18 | TGTGCCAGCTCACCACCGCCTAGCGCAAACATTCAGTACTTC | CASSPPPSANIQYF
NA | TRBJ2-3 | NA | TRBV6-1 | TGTGCCAGCAGACCGGGACCCCGAACAGATACGCAGTATTTT | CASRPGPRTDTQYF
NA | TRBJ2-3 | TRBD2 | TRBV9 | TGTGCCAGCAGCGCTAGCGGGAGGTCTCCCACAGATACGCAGTATTTT | CASSASGRSPTDTQYF
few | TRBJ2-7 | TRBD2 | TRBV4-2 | TGTGCCAGCAGCCAAGATCCAGCGGGAGATGGTGAGCAGTACTTC | CASSQDPAGDGEQYF
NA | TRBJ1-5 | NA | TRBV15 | TGTGCCACCAGCAGAGAAGTACAGAGGCAGCCCCAGCATTTT | CATSREVQRQPQHF
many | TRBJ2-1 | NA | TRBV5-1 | TGCGCCAGCAGACGGGGGACGGAGGGAGAGCAGTTCTTC | CASRRGTEGEQFF
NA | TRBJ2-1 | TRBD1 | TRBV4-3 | TGCGCCAGCAGCCCCGCGACAGGGAACAATGAGCAGTTCTTC | CASSPATGNNEQFF
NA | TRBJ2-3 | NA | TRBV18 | TGTGCCAGCTCATCTGGGACGGCCGATCACAGTATTTTT | CASSSGTADHSIF
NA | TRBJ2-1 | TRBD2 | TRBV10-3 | TGTGCCATCAGTGACTCGGGGGGGGCCTACAATGAGCAGTTCTTC | CAISDSGGAYNEQFF
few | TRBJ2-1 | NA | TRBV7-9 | TGTGCCAGCAGCCCAAAGGCCTCCTACAATGAGCAGTTCTTC | CASSPKASYNEQFF
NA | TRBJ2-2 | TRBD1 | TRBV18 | TGTGCCAGCTCACCACGGGCAGGGGGCGACACCGGGGAGCTGTTTTTT | CASSPRAGGDTGELFF
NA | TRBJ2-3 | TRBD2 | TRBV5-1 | TGCGCCAGCAGCCCTTCCTGGACTAGCGGGACAGATACGCAGTATTTT | CASSPSWTSGTDTQYF
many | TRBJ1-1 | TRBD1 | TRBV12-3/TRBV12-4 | TGTGCCAGCAGTTTCGGACAGGCTGAAGCTTTCTTT | CASSFGQAEAFF
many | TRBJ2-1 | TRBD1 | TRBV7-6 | TGTGCCAGCAGCTTAGGGGGGACAGGGGTAGGGGTATACAATGAGCAGTTCTTC | CASSLGGTGVGVYNEQFF
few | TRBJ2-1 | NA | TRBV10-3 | TGTGCCGTGTCGGGGGGCCTCACCAATGAGCAGTTCTTC | CAVSGGLTNEQFF
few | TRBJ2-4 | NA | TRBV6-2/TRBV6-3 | TGTGCCAGCAGGCTACCTGGGGGTGACATTCAGTACTTC | CASRLPGGDIQYF
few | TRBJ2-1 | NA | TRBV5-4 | TGTGCCAGCACCACGAAGAAAAATAGCGGAATCAATGAGCAGTTCTTC | CASTTKKNSGINEQFF
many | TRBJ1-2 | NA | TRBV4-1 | TGCGCCAGCAGACCGTCCGCCCTCAACTATGGCTACACCTTC | CASRPSALNYGYTF
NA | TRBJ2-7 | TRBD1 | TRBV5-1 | TGCGCCAGCAGCCCCGGGGACAGATCCTACGAGCAGTACTTC | CASSPGDRSYEQYF
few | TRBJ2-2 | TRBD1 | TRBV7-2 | TGTGCCAGCAGCTTATTCGGGACAGCGAACACCGGGGAGCTGTTTTTT | CASSLFGTANTGELFF
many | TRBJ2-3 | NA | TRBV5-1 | TGCGCCAGCAGCGATCCCATCTTAGATACGCAGTATTTT | CASSDPILDTQYF
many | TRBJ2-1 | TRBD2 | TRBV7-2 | TGTGCCAGCAGCATTAGGAGCGGGGGGGCCTACAATGAGCAGTTCTTC | CASSIRSGGAYNEQFF
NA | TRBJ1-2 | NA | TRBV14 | TGTGCCAGCAGCCAAGTAGAGTCCTATGGCTACACCTTC | CASSQVESYGYTF
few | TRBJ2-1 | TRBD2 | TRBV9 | TGTGCCAGCAGCGTAGAGACTAGCGTTGAGCAGTTCTTC | CASSVETSVEQFF
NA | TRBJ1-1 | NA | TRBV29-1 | TGCAGCGCTGCGGAGGTGAACACTGAAGCTTTCTTT | CSAAEVNTEAFF
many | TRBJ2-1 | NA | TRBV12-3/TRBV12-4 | TGTGCCAGCAGTTTAAGTAGGACAGCTCATGAGCAGTTCTTC | CASSLSRTAHEQFF
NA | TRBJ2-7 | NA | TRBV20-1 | TGCAGTGCTAGAACGGCCATGAGCTACGAGCAGTACTTC | CSARTAMSYEQYF
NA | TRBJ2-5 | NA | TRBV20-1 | TGCAGTGCTATACCAGCTAGCGCTGAGACCCAGTACTTC | CSAIPASAETQYF